This passage covers 13 T cell receptor beta chains from one sample sequenced in a study of shared clonotypes between healthy human individuals. The method was immunoSEQ multiplex PCR; TCRdb's version includes in-frame clones alone and lacks a portion of them. The sample has some 500,000 clones, 60% to 80% seen once. What was sequenced was PBMCs. The receptors were gathered from a woman aged 40 to 50 in good health. Some clones in this sample may be carry-over from other donors' samples.

The CDR3 coding sequence is TGTGCCAGCAGCCAGGACCCGGGAGTATCTGACGAGCAGTACTTC. It specifies CASSQDPGVSDEQYF. V usage is TRBV5-4 and J usage is TRBJ2-7; possibly TRBD2 for D (6 bases). V lost 4 bases to trimming and J lost 5 bases, with 19 bases between them. Germline CDR1 and CDR2: SGHNT and YYREEE (reference sequence). This CDR3 has 15 residues. The full variable domain, its missing parts supplied by reference TRBV5-4 and TRBJ2-7, is ETGVTQSPTHLIKTRGQQVTLRCSSQSGHNTVSWYQQALGQGPQFIFQYYREEENGRGNFPPRFSGLQFPNYSSELNVNALELDDSALYLCASSQDPGVSDEQYFGPGTRLTVT.

This clone has only a few counts. This CDR3 is also generated by other DNA sequences in the sample. J is TRBJ2-7 and V is TRBV7-3; 9 bases line up with TRBD1. Germline V gene lookup returns CDR1 SGHTA and CDR2 FQGTGA. The V segment lost 4 bases and the J segment 2 bases; nucleotides outside the gene matches: 6. There are 15 residues in the CDR3. The CDR3 nucleotides read TGTGCCAGCAGCTCGGGGACAGGGTTGACCTACGAGCAGTACTTC. Translating it yields CASSSGTGLTYEQYF.

The chain recombines TRBV19 with TRBJ2-2; 9 nucleotides align to TRBD2. CDR3 length equals 15 residues. CDR1 is LNHDA and CDR2 is SQIVND in the germline V gene (reference sequence). V shed 3 bases, J shed 7 bases, and the junction held 6 bases outside the gene matches. The chain's CDR3 is CASSITPSGVGELFF. The CDR3 nucleotides read TGTGCCAGTAGTATCACCCCTAGCGGGGTCGGGGAGCTGTTTTTT.

The J gene is TRBJ1-5, the V gene TRBV28; the match to TRBD1 covers 8 bases. The CDR3 sequence is 18 residues long. V shed 2 bases and J 7 bases; nucleotides not matched to a gene: 16. CDR1 and CDR2 from the germline V gene are MDHEN and SYDVKM. CDR3 in amino acids: CASSLLVLYDRGKQPQHF. The CDR3 DNA sequence: TGTGCCAGCAGTTTACTTGTCCTCTACGACAGGGGTAAACAGCCCCAGCATTTT.

V usage is TRBV18 and J usage is TRBJ1-5; 10 nucleotides align to TRBD1. The CDR3 has 15 residues. Germline CDR1 is KGHSH and CDR2 is LQKENI. V shed 4 bases and J 0 bases; nucleotides not matched to a gene: 0. The CDR3 DNA is TGTGCCAGCTCACGACAGGGGGCTAGCAATCAGCCCCAGCATTTT. This translates into CASSRQGASNQPQHF. The full variable domain, its missing parts supplied by reference TRBV18 and TRBJ1-5, is NAGVMQNPRHLVRRRGQEARLRCSPMKGHSHVYWYRQLPEEGLKFMVYLQKENIIDESGMPKERFSAEFPKEGPSILRIQQVVRGDSAAYFCASSRQGASNQPQHFGDGTRLSIL.

The CDR3 DNA is TGTGCCACCAGCAGGGGACAGGACTCCTACGAGCAGTACTTC. Its protein is CATSRGQDSYEQYF. The chain employs TRBV15 and TRBJ2-7; 8 positions match TRBD1. There are 14 residues in the CDR3. Trimming removed 3 bases from V and 0 bases from J; junction bases left unmatched: 1. Germline CDR1 LNHNV, CDR2 YYDKDF (reference sequence).

The CDR3 sequence: CRGPGETQYF. The CDR3 nucleotides are TGTCGCGGCCCGGGGGAGACCCAGTACTTC. This chain joins TRBV28 and TRBJ2-5; TRBD2 might be the D (5 bases). Germline V gives CDR1 MDHEN, CDR2 SYDVKM. CDR3 length equals 10 residues.

This clone was observed at least ten times. The chain couples TRBV28 to TRBJ1-1; TRBD1 is a possible D gene (5 bases). This CDR3 comprises 16 residues. Trimming left V 6 bases short and J 0 bases short, with 17 bases between. Germline V gene sequence: CDR1 MDHEN, CDR2 SYDVKM. The CDR3 DNA reads TGTGCCAGCAGGGATCCGGGACGGAGGTTGAACACTGAAGCTTTCTTT. This sequence encodes CASRDPGRRLNTEAFF.

This chain joins TRBV2 and TRBJ2-7, with D unclear. The V gene's germline CDR1 is SNHLY and CDR2 FYNNEI. The CDR3 has 11 amino acids. Trimming shortened V by 6 bases and J by 3 bases, and 6 bases separated the two germline ends. CDR3 loop: CASRYHYEQYF. The CDR3 nucleotides read TGTGCCAGCAGATACCACTACGAGCAGTACTTC.

The J gene is TRBJ2-2, the V gene TRBV6-4; D is unclear. Germline assignment: CDR1 MRHNA and CDR2 SNTAGT. V shed 2 bases and J shed 4 bases, with 8 bases lying between them. The CDR3 is made up of 14 amino acids. The CDR3 nucleotides read TGTGCCAGCAGTGACAGGGAACGCACCGGGGAGCTGTTTTTT. Its translation is CASSDRERTGELFF.

The V call is TRBV28, the J call TRBJ2-7, with D maybe TRBD2 (6 bases). The CDR3 consists of 15 residues. Trimming cost V 4 bases and J 2 bases, with 15 bases left between them. Germline V gives CDR1 MDHEN, CDR2 SYDVKM. CDR3 residues: CASSSALAGPYEQYF. CDR3 DNA sequence: TGTGCCAGCAGTTCGGCCCTGGCGGGGCCCTACGAGCAGTACTTC.

V usage is TRBV7-2 and J usage is TRBJ2-3, with D hard to call. Germline lookup yields CDR1 SGHTA and CDR2 FQGNSA. CDR3 length: 13 residues. V lost 3 bases and J lost 2, with 6 bases in between. The CDR3 DNA is TGTGCCAGCAGCTTGGGCTCCACAGATACGCAGTATTTT. Its translation: CASSLGSTDTQYF.

With regard to this clone: This likely came from a read error, as a far larger clone is one base away. The genes are TRBV15 and TRBJ1-5, with unresolved D. The CDR3 has 16 residues. Germline CDR1 and CDR2: LNHNV and YYDKDF (reference sequence). The CDR3 coding sequence is TGTGCCACCGGCAGAGACAAGTCTGGTGGCAATCAGCCCCAGCATTTT. This sequence encodes CATGRDKSGGNQPQHF. Full variable domain (outside the CDR3, taken from reference TRBV15 and TRBJ1-5): DAMVIQNPRYQVTQFGKPVTLSCSQTLNHNVMYWYQQKSSQAPKLLFHYYDKDFNNEADTPDNFQSRRPNTSFCFLDIRSPGLGDTAMYLCATGRDKSGGNQPQHFGDGTRLSIL.